The T cell receptor beta chain under discussion was sequenced for a study of long-term antiretroviral therapy in people with HIV. Study-wide points: The clones with expansion before ART were dominant in the repertoire at all time points.

A note on this clone: Its antigen is as yet unknown.

immunoSEQ v3.0 was run at survey level. Each sample had sequencing targeting roughly 35,000-55,000 T-cell genomes. Profiling relied on immunoSEQ multiplex PCR, and the TCRdb table lists in-frame clones only, not all of them. The profile shows about 22,000 clones, around nine tenths of them singletons. The CDR3 contains 18 residues. Per germline, CDR1 SGDLS and CDR2 YYNGEE. V shed 0 bases, J shed 5 bases, and the junction held 9 bases outside the gene matches. Every specimen held between roughly 0.85-10 million cryopreserved PBMC. These were thawed and washed before DNA extraction. The origin of this receptor is a man aged 60 to 69 with HIV. Material: unsorted PBMCs, obtained 0.6 years after starting antiretroviral therapy. The rearrangement links TRBV9 to TRBJ2-1; 12 nucleotides agree with TRBD2. The CDR3 coding sequence is TGTGCCAGCAGCGTAGCTAGCTTCGCTAGCGGGGGGGACAATGAGCAGTTCTTC. Translated, it gives CASSVASFASGGDNEQFF. Full variable domain (rest looked up from reference TRBV9 and TRBJ2-1): DSGVTQTPKHLITATGQRVTLRCSPRSGDLSVYWYQQSLDQGLQFLIQYYNGEERAKGNILERFSAQQFPDLHSELNLSSLELGDSALYFCASSVASFASGGDNEQFFGPGTRLTVL.